Below, 19 T cell receptor beta chains from the same sample are listed, as sequenced in a study of long-term antiretroviral therapy in people with HIV. The run of the v3.0 immunoSEQ assay was at survey level. Data came from immunoSEQ multiplex PCR; TCRdb stores just in-frame clones and leaves some out. The data contain roughly 33,000 clones, around 72% of them singletons. Specimen: unsorted PBMCs, collected 3.1 years after starting antiretroviral therapy. Receptors were obtained from a woman aged 45-65 years with HIV.

The gene calls are TRBV9 and TRBJ1-1, with 7 bases identical to TRBD1. The germline V gene has CDR1 SGDLS and CDR2 YYNGEE. The CDR3 spans 15 residues. After removal of 4 bases from V and 1 base from J, the junction contained 7 bases not matched to a gene. The CDR3 coding sequence is TGTGCCAGCAGCCCCACAGGGGTTGGGAACACTGAAGCTTTCTTT. Translated, it gives CASSPTGVGNTEAFF.

J is TRBJ1-4 and V is TRBV7-2; 10 nucleotides align to TRBD1. The CDR3 runs to 16 residues. V lost 4 bases and J lost 6; bases outside the gene matches: 8. The germline gives CDR1 SGHTA, CDR2 FQGNSA. This CDR3 reads CASSSNGQGGHEKLFF. Written as DNA, the CDR3 is TGTGCCAGCAGCTCGAATGGACAGGGGGGGCATGAAAAACTGTTTTTT. Using reference TRBV7-2 and TRBJ1-4 for the parts outside the CDR3, the full variable domain is GAGVSQSPSNKVTEKGKDVELRCDPISGHTALYWYRQSLGQGLEFLIYFQGNSAPDKSGLPSDRFSAERTGGSVSTLTIQRTQQEDSAVYLCASSSNGQGGHEKLFFGSGTQLSVL.

V gene TRBV11-2 combines with J gene TRBJ2-5; D may correspond to TRBD1 or TRBD2 (5 bases each). V lost 4 bases, J lost 5 bases, and 23 bases lay in between. CDR3 length: 17 amino acids. Germline values: CDR1 SGHAT, CDR2 FQNNGV. CDR3: CASSSRTGPSIIETQYF. CDR3 bases: TGTGCCAGCAGCTCTCGAACGGGACCCTCAATCATCGAGACCCAGTACTTC. The variable domain in full, completed from reference TRBV11-2 and TRBJ2-5, reads EAGVAQSPRYKIIEKRQSVAFWCNPISGHATLYWYQQILGQGPKLLIQFQNNGVVDDSQLPKDRFSAERLKGVDSTLKIQPAKLEDSAVYLCASSSRTGPSIIETQYFGPGTRLLVL.

The J gene is TRBJ2-1, the V gene TRBV5-6; D call uncertain. CDR3 length: 13 amino acids. V was trimmed by 0 bases and J by 4 bases, leaving 5 bases between them. Germline values: CDR1 SGHDT, CDR2 YYEEEE. CDR3 loop: CASSLGAYNEQFF. The CDR3 coding sequence is TGTGCCAGCAGCTTGGGGGCATACAATGAGCAGTTCTTC.

This clone was picked up one time. V and J are TRBV18 and TRBJ1-5; D unclear. The CDR3 is 14 residues long. Germline CDR1 reads KGHSH; CDR2 reads LQKENI. With 3 bases removed from V and 7 bases from J, the gap between germline ends came to 13 bases. The CDR3 is CASSPDQNGQPQHF. As DNA, the CDR3 is TGTGCCAGCTCACCGGACCAGAATGGACAGCCCCAGCATTTT.

This chain uses TRBV28 with TRBJ2-1; D not resolved. Germline CDR1 reads MDHEN; CDR2 reads SYDVKM. Trimming left V 8 bases short and J 15 bases short, with 23 bases between. The CDR3 sequence is 13 residues long. The CDR3 is CASGDLKPPNWFF. The CDR3 region has the DNA TGTGCCAGCGGGGATCTTAAACCCCCGAATTGGTTCTTC.

This sequence joins TRBV7-9 and TRBJ1-1; possibly TRBD1 for D (6 bases). Germline V gene data show CDR1 as SEHNR and CDR2 as FQNEAQ (reference sequence). The CDR3 length is 15 residues. Trimming took off 1 base at V and 3 bases at J, with 12 bases between the two ends. Here the CDR3 DNA reads TGTGCCAGCAGCTTAGGTCTGGGGGCGGACACTGAAGCTTTCTTT. Protein product: CASSLGLGADTEAFF.

The genes are TRBV7-6 and TRBJ1-3, with 7 bases matching TRBD1. V shed 4 bases and J 0 bases; nucleotides not matched to a gene: 3. The germline gives CDR1 SGHVS, CDR2 FNYEAQ. This CDR3 has 15 residues. CDR3 amino acids: CASSSQGSSGNTIYF. DNA for the CDR3: TGTGCCAGCAGCTCACAGGGGAGCTCTGGAAACACCATATATTTT.

This rearrangement joins TRBV19 to TRBJ1-5; D call uncertain. V gave up 4 bases and J gave up 0 bases, with 13 bases separating them. Germline CDR1 LNHDA, CDR2 SQIVND (reference sequence). The CDR3 consists of 16 residues. CDR3 sequence: CASSNPSQHSNQPQHF. The CDR3 DNA sequence: TGTGCCAGTAGTAACCCATCACAACATAGCAATCAGCCCCAGCATTTT.

Worth noting for this clone: At one end, the junction sequence differs from germline, possibly due to a read error. This chain joins TRBV7-2 and TRBJ1-3, with D tentatively TRBD1 (5 bases). Germline-derived CDR1 and CDR2 are SGHTA and FQGNSA. The CDR3 runs 14 residues. The CDR3 reads CASSLGTSGNTIYF. CDR3 in DNA: TGTGCCAGCAGTTTAGGGACCTCTGGAAACACCATATATTTT.

This clone is judged medium-sized. V gene TRBV29-1 combines with J gene TRBJ2-7; D gene uncertain. The V gene lost 5 bases and the J gene lost 6 bases, with 14 bases spanning the gap. The CDR3 extends over 12 amino acids. Germline loops: CDR1 SQVTM, CDR2 ANQGSEA. The CDR3 spells CSVRGQYVEQYF. In DNA, the CDR3 is TGCAGCGTTCGTGGTCAGTACGTCGAGCAGTACTTC.

The rearrangement uses TRBV7-3 and TRBJ2-2; 14 bases match TRBD2. V shed 5 bases and J 1 base; nucleotides not matched to a gene: 9. The CDR3 is 19 residues long. Germline V gene data show CDR1 as SGHTA and CDR2 as FQGTGA. CDR3 residues: CASSQLGLAGAQNTGELFF. The CDR3, as DNA: TGTGCCAGCAGCCAATTGGGACTAGCGGGGGCCCAGAACACCGGGGAGCTGTTTTTT.

This chain joins TRBV6-1 and TRBJ1-6; TRBD1 matches 11 bases. Germline values: CDR1 MNHNS, CDR2 SASEGT. The CDR3 has 16 amino acids. Germline trimming cut 2 bases from V and 8 bases from J; bases unmatched to any gene: 5. Here the CDR3 DNA reads TGTGCCAGCAGTGAAATTGGGACAGGGGGATATTCACCCCTCCACTTT. Its protein is CASSEIGTGGYSPLHF.

V usage is TRBV7-9 and J usage is TRBJ1-1; D unclear. The V and J ends lost 8 bases and 0 bases respectively, with 13 bases between them. Germline CDR1 and CDR2: SEHNR and FQNEAQ (reference sequence). The CDR3 extends over 14 amino acids. CDR3 protein: CASCGDNMNTEAFF. The DNA of the CDR3 is TGTGCCAGCTGTGGCGACAACATGAACACTGAAGCTTTCTTT.

The CDR3: CASSVGWGNTYEQYF. In DNA, the CDR3 is TGTGCCAGCAGCGTAGGGTGGGGGAATACCTACGAGCAGTACTTC. V and J are TRBV9 and TRBJ2-7, with D tentatively TRBD1 or TRBD2 (5 bases each). The CDR3 has 15 amino acids. V was clipped by 0 bases and J by 2 bases, with 12 bases between them. CDR1 is SGDLS, CDR2 YYNGEE, per germline. Together with reference TRBV9 and TRBJ2-7, the CDR3 gives the full variable domain: DSGVTQTPKHLITATGQRVTLRCSPRSGDLSVYWYQQSLDQGLQFLIQYYNGEERAKGNILERFSAQQFPDLHSELNLSSLELGDSALYFCASSVGWGNTYEQYFGPGTRLTVT.

This chain connects TRBV15 to TRBJ1-3; TRBD1 might be the D (5 bases). CDR1 and CDR2 (germline): LNHNV, YYDKDF (reference sequence). V was pared by 0 bases and J by 3 bases, with 9 bases between. This CDR3 is built from 15 residues. For the CDR3, the DNA is TGTGCCACCAGCAGAGACAGGGAGGATGGAAACACCATATATTTT. This sequence encodes CATSRDREDGNTIYF. Drawing the rest from reference TRBV15 and TRBJ1-3, the complete variable domain is DAMVIQNPRYQVTQFGKPVTLSCSQTLNHNVMYWYQQKSSQAPKLLFHYYDKDFNNEADTPDNFQSRRPNTSFCFLDIRSPGLGDTAMYLCATSRDREDGNTIYFGEGSWLTVV.

The chain carries TRBV6-5 and TRBJ1-5, with D possibly TRBD1 on 5 matching bases. Germline CDR1 is MNHEY and CDR2 is SVGAGI. V lost 6 bases and J 3 bases, leaving 15 bases between the germline ends. CDR3 length: 15 residues. The CDR3 sequence: CASRPHDRTNQPQHF. Written as DNA, the CDR3 is TGTGCCAGCAGACCCCACGACAGAACCAATCAGCCCCAGCATTTT.

This chain connects TRBV11-1 to TRBJ1-4; D is uncertain. V was trimmed by 5 bases and J by 0 bases, leaving 10 bases between them. The CDR3 spans 15 residues. Germline V CDR1 and CDR2: SGHAT, FQDESV (reference sequence). Here the CDR3 reads CASSRTRATNEKLFF. The DNA of the CDR3 is TGTGCCAGCAGCCGTACCCGCGCAACTAATGAAAAACTGTTTTTT.

V is TRBV7-2 and J is TRBJ1-1, with D unclear. This CDR3 region has 15 residues. V lost 1 base to trimming and J lost 1 base, with 10 bases between them. Germline CDR1 SGHTA, CDR2 FQGNSA. The CDR3 bases are TGTGCCAGCAGCTTAGAATCACAGAGGAACACTGAAGCTTTCTTT. Protein product: CASSLESQRNTEAFF.